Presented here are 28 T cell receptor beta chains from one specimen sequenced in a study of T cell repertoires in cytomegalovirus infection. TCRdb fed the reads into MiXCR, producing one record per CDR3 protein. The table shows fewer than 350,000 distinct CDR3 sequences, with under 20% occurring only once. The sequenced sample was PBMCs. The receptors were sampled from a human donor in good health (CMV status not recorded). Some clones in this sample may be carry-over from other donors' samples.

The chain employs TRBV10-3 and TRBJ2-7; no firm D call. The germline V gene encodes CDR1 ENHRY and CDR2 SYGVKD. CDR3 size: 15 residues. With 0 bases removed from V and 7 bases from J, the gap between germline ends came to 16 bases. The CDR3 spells CAISESTSGAREQYF. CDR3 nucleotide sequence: TGTGCCATCAGTGAGTCCACCTCAGGAGCGCGGGAGCAGTACTTC.

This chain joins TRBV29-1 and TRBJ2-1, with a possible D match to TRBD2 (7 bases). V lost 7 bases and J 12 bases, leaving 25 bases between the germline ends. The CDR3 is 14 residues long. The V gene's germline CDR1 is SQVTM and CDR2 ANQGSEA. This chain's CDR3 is CSAQRGGIIFGQFF. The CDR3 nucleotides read TGCAGCGCCCAAAGGGGGGGGATAATTTTTGGGCAGTTCTTC.

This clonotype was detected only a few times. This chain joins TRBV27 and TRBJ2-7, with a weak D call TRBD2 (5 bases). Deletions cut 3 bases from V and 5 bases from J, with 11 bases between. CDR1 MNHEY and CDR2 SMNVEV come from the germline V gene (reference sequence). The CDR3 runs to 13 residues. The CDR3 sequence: CASSFWAGDEQYF. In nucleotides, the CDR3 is TGTGCCAGCAGTTTTTGGGCGGGCGACGAGCAGTACTTC.

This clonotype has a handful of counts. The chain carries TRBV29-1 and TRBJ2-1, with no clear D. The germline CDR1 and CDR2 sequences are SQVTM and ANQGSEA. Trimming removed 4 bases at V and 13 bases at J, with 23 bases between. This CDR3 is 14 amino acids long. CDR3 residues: CSVVWQAANREQFF. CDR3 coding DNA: TGCAGCGTTGTGTGGCAAGCCGCAAACCGAGAACAGTTCTTC.

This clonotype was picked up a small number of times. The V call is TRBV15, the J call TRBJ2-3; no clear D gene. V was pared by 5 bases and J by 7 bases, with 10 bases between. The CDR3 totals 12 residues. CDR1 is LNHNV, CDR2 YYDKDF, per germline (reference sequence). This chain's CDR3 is CATSPHRNTQYF. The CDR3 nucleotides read TGTGCCACCAGCCCTCACAGAAATACGCAGTATTTT.

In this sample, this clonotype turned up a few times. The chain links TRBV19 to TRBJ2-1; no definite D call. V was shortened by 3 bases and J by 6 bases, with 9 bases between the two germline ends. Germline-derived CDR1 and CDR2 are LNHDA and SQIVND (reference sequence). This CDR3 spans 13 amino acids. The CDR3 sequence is CASSMVAANEQFF. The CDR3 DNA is TGTGCCAGTAGTATGGTGGCCGCCAATGAGCAGTTCTTC.

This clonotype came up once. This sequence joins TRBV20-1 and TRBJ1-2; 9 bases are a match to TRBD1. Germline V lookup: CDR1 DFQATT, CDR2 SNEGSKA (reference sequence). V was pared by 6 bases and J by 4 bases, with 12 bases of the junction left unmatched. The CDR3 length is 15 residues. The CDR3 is CSATKQGAPLYGYTF. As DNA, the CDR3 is TGCAGTGCGACGAAACAGGGGGCTCCCCTCTATGGCTACACCTTC.

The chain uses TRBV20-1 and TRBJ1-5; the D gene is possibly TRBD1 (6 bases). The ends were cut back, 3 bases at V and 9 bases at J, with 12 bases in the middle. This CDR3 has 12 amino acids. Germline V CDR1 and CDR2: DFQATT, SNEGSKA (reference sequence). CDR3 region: CSASGGPGPQHF. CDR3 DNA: TGCAGTGCTAGTGGGGGCCCCGGGCCCCAGCATTTT.

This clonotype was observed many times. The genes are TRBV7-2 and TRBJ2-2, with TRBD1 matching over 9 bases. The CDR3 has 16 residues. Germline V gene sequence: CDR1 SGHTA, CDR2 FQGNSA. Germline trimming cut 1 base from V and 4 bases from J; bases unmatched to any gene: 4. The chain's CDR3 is CASSLGGQGSTGELFF. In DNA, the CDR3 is TGTGCCAGCAGCTTAGGCGGACAGGGGTCCACCGGGGAGCTGTTTTTT. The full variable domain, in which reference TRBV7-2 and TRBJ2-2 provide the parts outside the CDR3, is GAGVSQSPSNKVTEKGKDVELRCDPISGHTALYWYRQSLGQGLEFLIYFQGNSAPDKSGLPSDRFSAERTGGSVSTLTIQRTQQEDSAVYLCASSLGGQGSTGELFFGEGSRLTVL.

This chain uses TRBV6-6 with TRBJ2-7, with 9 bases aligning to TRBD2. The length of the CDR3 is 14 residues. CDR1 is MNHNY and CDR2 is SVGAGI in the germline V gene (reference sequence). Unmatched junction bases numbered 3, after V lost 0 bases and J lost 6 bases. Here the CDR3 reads CASSYSGTSSEQYF. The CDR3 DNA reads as TGTGCCAGCAGTTACTCCGGGACTAGCAGCGAGCAGTACTTC.

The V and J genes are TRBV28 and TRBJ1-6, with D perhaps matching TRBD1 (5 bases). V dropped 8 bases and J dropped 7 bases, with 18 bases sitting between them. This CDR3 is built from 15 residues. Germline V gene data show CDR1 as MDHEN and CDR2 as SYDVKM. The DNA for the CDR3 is TGTGCCAGCGCCACGGACGACAGCTGGAATTCACCCCTCCACTTT. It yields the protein CASATDDSWNSPLHF.

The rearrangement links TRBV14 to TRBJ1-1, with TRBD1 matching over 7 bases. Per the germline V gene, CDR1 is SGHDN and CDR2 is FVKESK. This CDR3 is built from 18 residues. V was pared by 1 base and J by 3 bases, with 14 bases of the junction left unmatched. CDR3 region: CASSQAAHRGSWDTEAFF. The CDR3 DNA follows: TGTGCCAGCAGCCAAGCCGCCCACAGGGGTTCGTGGGACACTGAAGCTTTCTTT.

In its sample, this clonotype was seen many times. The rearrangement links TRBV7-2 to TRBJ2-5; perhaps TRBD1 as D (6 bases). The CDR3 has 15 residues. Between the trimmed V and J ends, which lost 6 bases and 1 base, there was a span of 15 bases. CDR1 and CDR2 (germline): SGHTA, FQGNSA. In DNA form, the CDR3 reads TGTGCCAGCAGTTCACTCAGGGGCCTCCAAGAGACCCAGTACTTC. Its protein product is CASSSLRGLQETQYF.

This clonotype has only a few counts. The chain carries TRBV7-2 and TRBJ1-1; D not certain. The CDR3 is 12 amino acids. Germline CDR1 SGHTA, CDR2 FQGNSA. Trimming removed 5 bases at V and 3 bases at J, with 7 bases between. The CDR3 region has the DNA TGTGCCAGCAGCCTAAAATACACTGAAGCTTTCTTT. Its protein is CASSLKYTEAFF.

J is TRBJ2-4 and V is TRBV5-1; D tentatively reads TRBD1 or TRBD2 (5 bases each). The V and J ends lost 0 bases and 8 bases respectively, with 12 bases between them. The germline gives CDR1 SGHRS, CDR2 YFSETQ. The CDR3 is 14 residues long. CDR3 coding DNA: TGCGCCAGCAGCTTGGAAGGGGTGGGGGACATTCAGTACTTC. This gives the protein CASSLEGVGDIQYF.

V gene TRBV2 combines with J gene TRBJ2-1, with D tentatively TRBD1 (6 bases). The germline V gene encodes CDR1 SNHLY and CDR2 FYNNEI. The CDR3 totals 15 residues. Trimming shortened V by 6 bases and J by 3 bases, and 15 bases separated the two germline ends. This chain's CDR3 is CASSRTDAFYNEQFF. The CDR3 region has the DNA TGTGCCAGCAGCCGGACAGATGCTTTCTACAATGAGCAGTTCTTC.

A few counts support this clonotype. CDR3 region: CASTQESVTDTQYF. In nucleotides, the CDR3 is TGTGCCAGCACTCAGGAGTCGGTCACAGATACGCAGTATTTT. This chain uses TRBV11-2 with TRBJ2-3; D not certain. Germline assignment: CDR1 SGHAT and CDR2 FQNNGV. This CDR3 contains 14 residues. The V end was cut by 7 bases, the J end by 2 bases, with 13 bases between.

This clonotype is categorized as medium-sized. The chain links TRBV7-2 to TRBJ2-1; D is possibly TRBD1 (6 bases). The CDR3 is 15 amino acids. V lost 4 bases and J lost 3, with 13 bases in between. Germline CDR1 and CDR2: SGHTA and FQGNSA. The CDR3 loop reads CASSYRDTGYNEQFF. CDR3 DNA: TGTGCCAGCAGCTACCGGGACACGGGCTACAATGAGCAGTTCTTC.

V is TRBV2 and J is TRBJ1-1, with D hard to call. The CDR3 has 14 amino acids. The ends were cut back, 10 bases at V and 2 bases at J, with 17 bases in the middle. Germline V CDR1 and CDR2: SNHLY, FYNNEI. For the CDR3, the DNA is TGTGCCACCCCCGAACGAAAGGTTAACACTGAAGCTTTCTTT. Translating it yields CATPERKVNTEAFF.

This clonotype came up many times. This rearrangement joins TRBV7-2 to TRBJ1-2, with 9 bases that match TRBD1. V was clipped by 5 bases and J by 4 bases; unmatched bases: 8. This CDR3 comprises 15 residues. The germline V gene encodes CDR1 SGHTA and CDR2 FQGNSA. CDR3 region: CASSEAGTGIYGYTF. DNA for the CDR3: TGTGCCAGCAGCGAAGCCGGGACAGGGATCTATGGCTACACCTTC.

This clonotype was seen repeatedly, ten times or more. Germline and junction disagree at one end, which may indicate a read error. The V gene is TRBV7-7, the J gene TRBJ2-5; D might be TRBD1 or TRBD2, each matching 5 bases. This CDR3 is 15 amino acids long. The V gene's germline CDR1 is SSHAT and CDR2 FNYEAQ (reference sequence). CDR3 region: CASSFGAGNEETQYF. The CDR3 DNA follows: TGTGCTAGCAGCTTCGGGGCAGGGAATGAGGAGACCCAGTACTTC.

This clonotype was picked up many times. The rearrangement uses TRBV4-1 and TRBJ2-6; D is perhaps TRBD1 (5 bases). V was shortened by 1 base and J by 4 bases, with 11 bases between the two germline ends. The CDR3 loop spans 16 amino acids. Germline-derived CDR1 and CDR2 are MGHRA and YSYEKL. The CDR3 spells CASSQGVGAGANVLTF. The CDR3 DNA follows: TGCGCCAGCAGCCAAGGAGTTGGGGCCGGGGCCAACGTCCTGACTTTC.

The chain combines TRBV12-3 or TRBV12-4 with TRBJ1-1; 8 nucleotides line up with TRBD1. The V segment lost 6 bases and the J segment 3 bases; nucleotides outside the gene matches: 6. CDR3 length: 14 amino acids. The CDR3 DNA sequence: TGTGCCAGCAGATTGGACAGGGAGGACACTGAAGCTTTCTTT. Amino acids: CASRLDREDTEAFF.

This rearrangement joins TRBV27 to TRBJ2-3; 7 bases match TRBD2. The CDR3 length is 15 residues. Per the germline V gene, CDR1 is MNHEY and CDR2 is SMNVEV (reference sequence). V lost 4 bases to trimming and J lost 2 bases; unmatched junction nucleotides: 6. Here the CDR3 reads CASSSRTSFTDTQYF. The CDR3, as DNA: TGTGCCAGCAGTTCCCGGACTAGTTTCACAGATACGCAGTATTTT.

The CDR3 here is CSARLGTGHYGYTF. The CDR3 region has the DNA TGCAGTGCTAGACTAGGCACAGGGCACTATGGCTACACCTTC. The J gene is TRBJ1-2, the V gene TRBV20-1, with D possibly being TRBD1 (6 bases). Trimming took 2 bases from V and 3 from J, leaving 13 bases between them. Germline values: CDR1 DFQATT, CDR2 SNEGSKA (reference sequence). CDR3 length: 14 residues.

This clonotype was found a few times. Here the CDR3 DNA reads TGTGCCATCAGTAGACAGGGAGGTGGCACTGAAGCTTTCTTT. Its translation is CAISRQGGGTEAFF. V and J are TRBV10-3 and TRBJ1-1, with 7 bases identical to TRBD1. The CDR3 is made up of 14 amino acids. Trimming removed 5 bases from V and 4 bases from J; junction bases left unmatched: 7. Per the germline V gene, CDR1 is ENHRY and CDR2 is SYGVKD.

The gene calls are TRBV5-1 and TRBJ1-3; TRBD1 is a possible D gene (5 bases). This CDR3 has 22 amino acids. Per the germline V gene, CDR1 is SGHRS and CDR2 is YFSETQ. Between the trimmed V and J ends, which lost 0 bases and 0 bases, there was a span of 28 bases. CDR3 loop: CASSLVAPGRRGSFLSGNTIYF. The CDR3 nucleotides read TGCGCCAGCAGCTTGGTGGCCCCGGGACGGAGGGGATCGTTTCTCTCTGGAAACACCATATATTTT.

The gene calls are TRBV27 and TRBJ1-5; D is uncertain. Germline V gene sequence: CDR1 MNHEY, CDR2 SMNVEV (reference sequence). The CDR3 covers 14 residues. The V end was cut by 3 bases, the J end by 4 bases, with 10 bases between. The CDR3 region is CASSLRGQNQPQHF. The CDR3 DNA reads TGTGCCAGCAGTTTGCGAGGGCAGAATCAGCCCCAGCATTTT.